This T cell receptor beta chain appears in the sequencing data of a study of cytomegalovirus exposure and HLA in healthy donors (dated by TCRdb to 2016 to 2017). In the study overall: According to an earlier analysis of around 600 of the donors, about 179 million T cells yielded some 120 million unique TCR beta sequences and about 300 Gb of sequence data. HLA typing covered class I and class II loci at four-digit resolution. All discovery cohort repertoires had been generated using a single sequencing platform. Donor age, sex, ethnicity and CMV serostatus were collected together with the repertoire data. A later genetic analysis used genome-wide SNP genotypes for about 55% of the 666 donors, treating that subset as a discovery cohort. Among under 450 genotyped donors of the cohort, an average of approximately 250,000 unique TCR beta nucleotide sequences were sequenced per donor, roughly a sixth of them non-productive. An earlier analysis of 500 to 650 of the donors applied high-throughput TCR beta sequencing to assess whether each TCR beta V gene segment acted as functional or pseudogenic. To predict cytomegalovirus infection status, the study combined high-throughput TCR immunosequencing, statistical association of individual TCRs with disease status, and machine learning. In the later analysis, no new phenotypic data were used to find candidate immune exposures; instead, reliance was placed on TCR beta sequences and their occurrence across donors. Besides the first cohort of roughly 700 subjects, a separate validation cohort made up of roughly 130 different subjects was used. Among the roughly 400 genotyped donors, around 79% belonged to the genetic ancestry cluster associated with self-reported Caucasian donors. A later analysis re-analyzed previously published TCR beta repertoires from 550 to 700 donors and added high-resolution HLA genotyping to study TCR occurrence patterns. Roughly 320 gigabases of sequencing data and around 90 million unique TCR sequences made up an early release that covered approximately 700 HLA-typed donors. The study aimed to test whether cataloging public T cell receptors could reveal signatures of past pathogen exposure. Roughly five DR-DQ haplotypes were handled as single units for association and clustering because linkage in the cohort was strong. Typing coverage varied by locus: roughly 620-640 donors for A, B, C, DRB1 and DQB1; approximately 520 for DQA1; about 570 for DPA1; roughly 450 for DPB1. The study profiled the T cell repertoires of about 720 subjects by immunosequencing and related them to cytomegalovirus serostatus. The paper as a whole reports these results and caveats: A later analysis found that HLA-associated TCR beta chains were more clonally expanded and had lower generation probabilities than equally common non-associated chains. In vitro tests confirmed that a few of the cytomegalovirus-associated TCR beta chains recognize cytomegalovirus antigens. Immune exposure information for the cohort was limited to CMV serostatus. Specific HLA alleles were associated with more than 15,000 TCR beta sequences at a false discovery rate of 0.05 in a later analysis. Cytomegalovirus status was reported to be diagnosed by the classifier with high specificity and sensitivity in both the original and validation cohorts. A later genetic analysis associated a missense DCLRE1C variant with V-gene and J-gene trimming of TCR beta chains, and an independent cohort replicated the association. The authors suggested that the approach could potentially be extended to other disease states and immunological phenotypes. A later analysis found that TCR association rates varied across HLA loci, with DRB1 alleles showing the most associated TCRs and HLA-C alleles the fewest. When HLA alleles, especially DR and DQ, strongly co-occurred, TCR associations were difficult to assign to individual alleles. Correlated functional status among segregating V segments might be attributable to linkage disequilibrium, but an unknown experimental factor could not be ruled out. Roughly uniform sequencing depth across donors was assumed in presence/absence analyses, although this assumption may not hold. In an earlier analysis of some 640 of the donors, most TCR beta V segments were observed in productive rearrangements about 90% or about 30% of the time, broadly matching IMGT annotations. In a later genetic analysis, fewer N-insertions in productive TCRs were reported among donors in an Asian-associated ancestry cluster than the 666-donor mean. The study gave a list of 150 to 200 TCR beta chains associated with cytomegalovirus. A later analysis reported that several top co-occurrence clusters appeared linked to parvovirus B19, influenza, CMV and Epstein-Barr virus. This cohort had only TCR beta chains sequenced, and the lack of alpha or paired-chain data limited which features could be detected. Most CMV-associated TCR beta chains appeared to be HLA-restricted in a later analysis, and the HLA associations seemed to be driven largely by CMV exposure. A further reported finding was that TCR beta sequences accurately predicted the HLA-A and HLA-B alleles for most subjects in the first cohort. Because HLA typing was unavailable for some donors at each locus, only the typed subset was used in association tests. The sequencing pipeline was judged likely to have produced a cluster of highly shared sequence variants as a technical artifact. The earlier analysis of 587 of the donors excluded 15 to 20 rarely observed V segments, including chromosome 9 orphons, because counts were too low. Most TCR sequences were observed very rarely across donors, whereas some public TCRs were present in many individuals. Because the 87-base-pair reads could not distinguish some IMGT-functional V segments, including TRBV6-2 and TRBV6-3, those segments were excluded.

The library was made by the immunoSEQ multiplex PCR assay. For the multiplex PCR, a mixture combining 60 forward primers for TCR Vbeta segments and 13 reverse primers for TCR Jbeta segments was used. The CDR3 region of rearranged TCR beta genes was amplified from genomic DNA by a multiplex PCR assay. The Illumina HiSeq System was used to sequence the amplified TCR beta libraries as 87-base-pair reads. As for the original processing: Across the roughly 700 repertoires, a later analysis counted some 80 million unique TCR beta chains, 9.5 million to 12 million of which were shared by at least two donors. A nearest-neighbor algorithm error-corrected the raw reads and collapsed the reads into unique sequences, merging closely related sequences to remove PCR and sequencing errors. Alignment of CDR3 sequences to IMGT reference sequences was used to assign V, D and J gene segments. For a sequence to be retained, at least a six-nucleotide match to both a V gene segment and a J gene segment was required. A rearrangement counted as productive if the CDR3 had no stop codons and remained in frame with V and J, and every other rearrangement counted as non-productive. Following IMGT convention, CDR3 was defined as the stretch from the second conserved V-encoded cysteine up to the conserved J-encoded phenylalanine. In an earlier analysis of 500 to 650 of the donors, sequences lacking an unambiguous match to a single V gene segment were excluded. An earlier analysis of a few hundred of the donors called V segments functional above 56.7% productive rearrangements and segregating when the between-donor standard deviation exceeded 5%. A statistical classification framework was built for diagnosing cytomegalovirus status from the catalog of TCR beta chain sequences. In a later analysis, V and J genes were assigned by comparing TCR nucleotide sequences against IMGT/GENE-DB human TR gene sequences. The TCRdist pipeline was used in a later analysis to assign CDR3 sequences and most-parsimonious VDJ recombination scenarios. In a later analysis, each TCR beta chain was defined by its CDR3 amino acid sequence together with its V-gene family, and reads without a unique V-gene family were excluded. In a later analysis, a few hundred highly shared, low-generation-probability nucleotide sequences were removed to address suspected cross-contamination and a sequencing artifact. A later analysis calculated a clonal expansion index for each public chain from normalized within-repertoire ranks of inferred template counts. In a later analysis, generation probabilities were computed using a VDJ recombination model fitted to out-of-frame rearrangements, and the results were checked against IGoR. A later analysis scored TCR-TCR, TCR-HLA and TCR-CMV co-occurrence with hypergeometric tests, applying a repertoire-size bias correction to TCR pairs. A later analysis estimated false discovery rates by permuting HLA or CMV assignments 20 times. In a later analysis, co-occurring TCRs were grouped using DBSCAN, with TCRdist sequence similarity added in when clustering inside HLA-allele-positive subsets. Repertoires with fewer than 30,000 or more than 120,000 public chains, plus five repertoires with anomalous nucleotide sharing, were excluded from co-occurrence clustering. TCRdb took this table from immuneACCESS and kept in-frame rearrangements with V and J called. Such tables lack part of the clones; where checked against another copy, unresolved V genes explain under half of the gap, and the rest is unexplained. V, J and clone size are those of that table, while D and trimming were read from the DNA. The sample profile shows 95,000 to 150,000 clones; about 62% of them were found once. Together, the top ten hold under 9.5% of the sample.

Remarks on this clone: Its antigen is currently not known. Base-call qualities are not available, and no considerably larger clone is one nucleotide away.

The cohort was made up of 650 to 700 healthy bone marrow donors. At the time of sampling, all cohort members were nominally healthy, though unrecorded immune exposures were likely present. The donor was CMV seropositive and belonged to the group of about 290 seropositive cohort members. A peripheral blood sample was provided by each donor, and peripheral blood mononuclear cells were used for TCR beta sequencing. The Qiagen DNeasy Blood Extraction Kit was used to extract genomic DNA from the blood cell samples. V trim: 3 bases; J trim: 5 bases; unmatched bases: 6. There are 16 amino acids in the CDR3, from cysteine to phenylalanine inclusive. Only CDR3 DNA is held: 48 bases, read in frame from base 1. In the germline V gene, CDR1 corresponds to SGHRS and CDR2 to YFSETQ.

This sequence was found in a woman aged 35 to 49 in good health and CMV-seropositive. Sequenced material: PBMCs. This sequence uses TRBV5-1 and TRBJ2-2; TRBD2 fits 11 bases in the junction. The DNA sequence is as follows: TGCGCCAGCAGCTCCACTAGCGGGAGAACAACCGGGGAGCTGTTTTTT. It is translated as CASSSTSGRTTGELFF.